These T cell receptor beta chains were read from a single sample in a study of beta chain features in type 1 diabetes. The repertoire was sequenced with immunoSEQ multiplex PCR; TCRdb's copy has only in-frame clones and lacks some. The sample consists of around 310,000 clones, approximately 13% of them appearing once. Source material: naive CD4+ T cells from blood. The receptors originated from a woman between 18 and 29 years old with type 1 diabetes. Both conserved end residues are part of each CDR3. A D gene is named only where the DNA matches it firmly. The size of a clone is reported for some rows only, either as once, few or many, or as a class for expanded clones.

cdr3_length: 14; clone_size: .; d_call: .; v_call: TRBV19; j_call: TRBJ1-2; cdr3_nt: TGTGCCAGTAGTACGAGACAGATTCCTTATGGCTACACCTTC; cdr3_aa: CASSTRQIPYGYTF
cdr3_length: 14; clone_size: few; d_call: TRBD2; v_call: TRBV6-5; j_call: TRBJ2-1; cdr3_nt: TGTGCCAGCAGTCAGCCGGGACTAGGCAATGAGCAGTTCTTC; cdr3_aa: CASSQPGLGNEQFF
cdr3_length: 13; clone_size: .; d_call: .; v_call: TRBV11-2; j_call: TRBJ2-3; cdr3_nt: TGTGCCAGCAGCTTAGCTGGCACAGATACGCAGTATTTT; cdr3_aa: CASSLAGTDTQYF
cdr3_length: 15; clone_size: few; d_call: TRBD2; v_call: TRBV30; j_call: TRBJ2-1; cdr3_nt: TGTGCCTGGAGTCCACTAGCGGGAGTATACAATGAGCAGTTCTTC; cdr3_aa: CAWSPLAGVYNEQFF
cdr3_length: 14; clone_size: .; d_call: .; v_call: TRBV19; j_call: TRBJ2-1; cdr3_nt: TGTGCCAGTAGAGGGGCGTACGCTCGGGATGAGCAGTTCTTC; cdr3_aa: CASRGAYARDEQFF
cdr3_length: 16; clone_size: .; d_call: TRBD1; v_call: TRBV7-8; j_call: TRBJ1-2; cdr3_nt: TGTGCCAGCAGCGCATCGACAGGGAGGACTAACTATGGCTACACCTTC; cdr3_aa: CASSASTGRTNYGYTF
cdr3_length: 15; clone_size: .; d_call: TRBD2; v_call: TRBV7-2; j_call: TRBJ2-1; cdr3_nt: TGTGCCAGCAGCTTACTAGCGGGGGAACACAATGAGCAGTTCTTC; cdr3_aa: CASSLLAGEHNEQFF
cdr3_length: 16; clone_size: .; d_call: TRBD2; v_call: TRBV19; j_call: TRBJ2-7; cdr3_nt: TGTGCCAGTAGTCCCCAAACTAGCGGGAGGACGTACGAGCAGTACTTC; cdr3_aa: CASSPQTSGRTYEQYF
cdr3_length: 16; clone_size: few; d_call: TRBD1; v_call: TRBV30; j_call: TRBJ1-1; cdr3_nt: TGTGCCTGGAGGCTCAGTAAAGGACAGGTCCGCACTGAAGCTTTCTTT; cdr3_aa: CAWRLSKGQVRTEAFF
cdr3_length: 16; clone_size: few; d_call: TRBD1; v_call: TRBV7-9; j_call: TRBJ2-2; cdr3_nt: TGTGCCAGCAGCCCCCTCGGACAGGGAAGACCCGGGGAGCTGTTTTTT; cdr3_aa: CASSPLGQGRPGELFF
cdr3_length: 14; clone_size: few; d_call: TRBD1; v_call: TRBV2; j_call: TRBJ1-5; cdr3_nt: TGTGCCAGCAGTGCTACAGGGGGCCATCAGCCCCAGCATTTT; cdr3_aa: CASSATGGHQPQHF
cdr3_length: 16; clone_size: few; d_call: .; v_call: TRBV7-2; j_call: TRBJ1-5; cdr3_nt: TGTGCCAGCAAAAAAGGGGGATGGGAAAGCAATCAGCCCCAGCATTTT; cdr3_aa: CASKKGGWESNQPQHF
cdr3_length: 15; clone_size: .; d_call: TRBD2; v_call: TRBV15; j_call: TRBJ2-1; cdr3_nt: TGTGCCACCAGCAGAGAGACTAGCGATAACAATGAGCAGTTCTTC; cdr3_aa: CATSRETSDNNEQFF
cdr3_length: 15; clone_size: .; d_call: .; v_call: TRBV30; j_call: TRBJ2-1; cdr3_nt: TGTGCCTGGAGTGTACCGACTAGAAGTTACAATGAGCAGTTCTTC; cdr3_aa: CAWSVPTRSYNEQFF